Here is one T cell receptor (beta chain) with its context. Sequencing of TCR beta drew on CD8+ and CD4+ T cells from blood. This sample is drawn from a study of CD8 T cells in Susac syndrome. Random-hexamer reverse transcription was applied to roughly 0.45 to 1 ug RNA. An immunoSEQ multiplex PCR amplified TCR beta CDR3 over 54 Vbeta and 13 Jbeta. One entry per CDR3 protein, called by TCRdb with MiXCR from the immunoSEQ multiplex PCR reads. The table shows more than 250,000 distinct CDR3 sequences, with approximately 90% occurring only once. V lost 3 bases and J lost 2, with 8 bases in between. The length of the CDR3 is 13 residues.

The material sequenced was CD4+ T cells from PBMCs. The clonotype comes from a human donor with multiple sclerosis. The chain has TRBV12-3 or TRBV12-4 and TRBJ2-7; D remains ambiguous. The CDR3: CASSFHATYEQYF. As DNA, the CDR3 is TGTGCCAGCAGTTTTCACGCCACCTACGAGCAGTACTTC.